This entry lists 19 T cell receptor beta chains sequenced from one sample in a study of T-cell reconstitution after alpha-beta-depleted transplantation in children. Using unique molecular identifiers, the investigators prepared the TCRbeta library. A single record per CDR3 protein comes from TCRdb applying MiXCR to the PCR reads. The table lists about 500,000 distinct CDR3 sequences, 30% to 35% of them singletons. Sequenced here: PBMCs from the stem cell graft donor, sampled from the stem cell graft. The receptors were sampled from a human donor who donated a stem cell graft to a child with aplastic anemia.

V usage is TRBV7-2 and J usage is TRBJ2-3, with 7 positions matching TRBD2. The CDR3 totals 17 residues. Germline CDR1 reads SGHTA; CDR2 reads FQGNSA. The junction had 9 bases not matched to a gene; V was cut back by 3 bases and J by 0 bases. CDR3 nucleotide sequence: TGTGCCAGCAGCTTCCCTAGCGGATTTACTAGCACAGATACGCAGTATTTT. Residues: CASSFPSGFTSTDTQYF.

This clonotype was detected only a few times. The CDR3 bases are TGTGCCAGCAGCCCCCGTTTTGGGGGAACTTACGAGCAGTACTTC. It yields the protein CASSPRFGGTYEQYF. V gene TRBV13 combines with J gene TRBJ2-7; D could derive from TRBD1 or TRBD2 (5 bases each). The length of the CDR3 is 15 residues. Germline CDR1 reads PRHDT; CDR2 reads FYEKMQ (reference sequence). Trimming removed 5 bases at V and 4 bases at J, with 18 bases between.

The V and J genes are TRBV7-2 and TRBJ2-7; 12 bases align to TRBD2. The germline V gene encodes CDR1 SGHTA and CDR2 FQGNSA. This CDR3 comprises 19 residues. J was trimmed by 9 bases and V by 0 bases; bases with no gene match: 18. The CDR3 reads CASSLAGGSVTSGRNRQYV. The CDR3 DNA follows: TGTGCCAGCAGCTTAGCAGGGGGATCGGTGACTAGCGGGAGAAACAGGCAGTACGTC.

This CDR3 is CSVSMMETQYF. The CDR3 DNA reads TGCAGCGTTTCGATGATGGAGACCCAGTACTTC. V is TRBV29-1 and J is TRBJ2-5; no definite D call. This CDR3 is built from 11 residues. Trimming took 5 bases from V and 5 from J, leaving 9 bases between them. The germline V gene has CDR1 SQVTM and CDR2 ANQGSEA.

The rearrangement uses TRBV6-5 and TRBJ1-2; 7 bases agree with TRBD1. The length of the CDR3 is 13 residues. V lost 4 bases and J lost 6; bases outside the gene matches: 5. CDR1 and CDR2 (germline): MNHEY, SVGAGI. CDR3 loop: CASSWGQHHGYTF. CDR3 in DNA: TGTGCCAGCAGTTGGGGACAGCACCATGGCTACACCTTC.

V and J are TRBV20-1 and TRBJ1-2; tentatively, D is TRBD1 (5 bases). Trimming cost V 0 bases and J 5 bases, with 19 bases left between them. The CDR3 has 16 amino acids. From germline, CDR1 is DFQATT and CDR2 SNEGSKA (reference sequence). In nucleotides, the CDR3 is TGCAGTGCTAGAGACTCCTCTCACCGGGGGGATTATGGCTACACCTTC. It is translated as CSARDSSHRGDYGYTF.

This clonotype was seen more than once but under ten times. V usage is TRBV7-9 and J usage is TRBJ2-7, with D perhaps matching TRBD2 (5 bases). Germline loops: CDR1 SEHNR, CDR2 FQNEAQ (reference sequence). V was shortened by 1 base and J by 3 bases, with 10 bases between the two germline ends. The CDR3 is 14 amino acids. CDR3: CASSLGDGDYEQYV. In DNA, the CDR3 is TGTGCCAGCAGCTTAGGCGACGGGGACTACGAGCAGTACGTC.

The rearrangement joins TRBV6-5 to TRBJ1-4, with D uncertain. Trimming shortened V by 3 bases and J by 4 bases, and 12 bases separated the two germline ends. The germline V gene encodes CDR1 MNHEY and CDR2 SVGAGI. The CDR3 runs 15 residues. The CDR3, as DNA: TGTGCCAGCAGTTATCGGACGTCTCGTAATGAAAAACTGTTTTTT. Translated, it gives CASSYRTSRNEKLFF.

The sample holds a few counts of this clonotype. For the CDR3, the DNA is TGTGCCAGCGGACGGACTAGCGGGAGTGTCTACGAGCAGTACTTC. This gives the protein CASGRTSGSVYEQYF. The V call is TRBV7-2, the J call TRBJ2-7, with 13 nucleotides matching TRBD2. This CDR3 comprises 15 residues. V lost 8 bases and J lost 3; bases outside the gene matches: 7. From germline, CDR1 is SGHTA and CDR2 FQGNSA.

A single count supports this clonotype. The gene calls are TRBV9 and TRBJ1-2; tentatively, D is TRBD1 (5 bases). Germline CDR1 is SGDLS and CDR2 is YYNGEE. Between the trimmed V and J ends, which lost 4 bases and 4 bases, there was a span of 23 bases. The CDR3 totals 17 residues. CDR3 DNA: TGTGCCAGCAGCCCTCGTCCCGGGACTCCTACCACCTATGGCTACACCTTC. It translates to CASSPRPGTPTTYGYTF. Together with reference TRBV9 and TRBJ1-2, the CDR3 gives the full variable domain: DSGVTQTPKHLITATGQRVTLRCSPRSGDLSVYWYQQSLDQGLQFLIQYYNGEERAKGNILERFSAQQFPDLHSELNLSSLELGDSALYFCASSPRPGTPTTYGYTFGSGTRLTVV.

The CDR3, as DNA: TGTGCCAGCCGTTCGTACACCGGACCGAACACTGAAGCTTTCTTT. Translating gives CASRSYTGPNTEAFF. This rearrangement joins TRBV6-5 to TRBJ1-1; the D is unclear. CDR3 size: 15 residues. The V gene's germline CDR1 is MNHEY and CDR2 SVGAGI. Trimming took off 8 bases at V and 1 base at J, with 17 bases between the two ends.

This chain joins TRBV18 and TRBJ1-1; D may be TRBD1 (6 bases). V lost 2 bases to trimming and J lost 4 bases, with 17 bases between them. The CDR3 has 16 residues. Germline CDR1 and CDR2: KGHSH and LQKENI. The CDR3 nucleotides are TGTGCCAGCTCACCAACAGGGAACAGCGAACGCACTGAAGCTTTCTTT. This encodes CASSPTGNSERTEAFF.

The chain employs TRBV18 and TRBJ2-5, with a possible D match to TRBD2 (7 bases). The CDR3 consists of 16 residues. Trimming shortened V by 6 bases and J by 3 bases, and 20 bases separated the two germline ends. Germline V gene sequence: CDR1 KGHSH, CDR2 LQKENI. This chain's CDR3 is CASSPYRGGPEETQYF. The CDR3 DNA reads as TGTGCCAGCTCGCCATATAGGGGGGGGCCGGAAGAGACCCAGTACTTC.

The sample holds many counts of this clonotype. The chain couples TRBV20-1 to TRBJ1-2; perhaps TRBD1 as D (6 bases). Germline V gene sequence: CDR1 DFQATT, CDR2 SNEGSKA (reference sequence). Trimming left V 4 bases short and J 2 bases short, with 17 bases between. The CDR3 contains 15 residues. CDR3: CSAKIMGQGNYGYTF. In nucleotides, the CDR3 is TGCAGTGCTAAAATCATGGGGCAGGGGAACTATGGCTACACCTTC.

In this sample, this clonotype turned up a few times. The chain recombines TRBV20-1 with TRBJ2-2; the match to TRBD1 covers 7 bases. CDR3 size: 11 residues. Germline V lookup: CDR1 DFQATT, CDR2 SNEGSKA (reference sequence). V gave up 6 bases and J gave up 8 bases; unmatched junction bases: 3. CDR3 nucleotide sequence: TGCAGTGCGACAGGGCTAGGGGAGCTGTTTTTT. Protein sequence: CSATGLGELFF.

This clonotype was counted between two and nine times. The CDR3: CASSLVASSGNTIYF. The DNA of the CDR3 is TGTGCCAGCAGCTTAGTGGCGAGCTCTGGAAACACCATATATTTT. J is TRBJ1-3 and V is TRBV7-2; D unclear. The germline CDR1 and CDR2 sequences are SGHTA and FQGNSA. This CDR3 spans 15 amino acids. Trimming took off 1 base at V and 0 bases at J, with 7 bases between the two ends.

A few counts support this clonotype. V usage is TRBV27 and J usage is TRBJ2-1; 11 nucleotides align to TRBD2. The CDR3 is 16 amino acids. Looked up from germline, CDR1 is MNHEY and CDR2 is SMNVEV (reference sequence). Unmatched junction bases numbered 6, after V lost 3 bases and J lost 5 bases. The CDR3 loop is CASSFPTSGKDNEQFF. The CDR3 coding sequence is TGTGCCAGCAGTTTCCCGACTAGCGGGAAAGACAATGAGCAGTTCTTC.

This chain links TRBV6-5 with TRBJ2-2; 9 nucleotides line up with TRBD1. Germline loops: CDR1 MNHEY, CDR2 SVGAGI. Trimming removed 1 base from V and 6 bases from J; junction bases left unmatched: 9. The CDR3 totals 17 residues. The CDR3 region has the DNA TGTGCCAGCAGTTACTTTCCGGGACAGGGAAGATCCGGGGAGCTGTTTTTT. Translated: CASSYFPGQGRSGELFF.

This clonotype was detected a few times. The chain joins TRBV12-3 or TRBV12-4 to TRBJ1-4, with a weak D call TRBD1 (5 bases). Between the trimmed V and J ends, which lost 1 base and 10 bases, there was a span of 10 bases. There are 13 residues in the CDR3. In DNA form, the CDR3 reads TGTGCCAGCAGTTTAGTTGGGGCTGCAAAACTGTTTTTT. This sequence encodes CASSLVGAAKLFF.